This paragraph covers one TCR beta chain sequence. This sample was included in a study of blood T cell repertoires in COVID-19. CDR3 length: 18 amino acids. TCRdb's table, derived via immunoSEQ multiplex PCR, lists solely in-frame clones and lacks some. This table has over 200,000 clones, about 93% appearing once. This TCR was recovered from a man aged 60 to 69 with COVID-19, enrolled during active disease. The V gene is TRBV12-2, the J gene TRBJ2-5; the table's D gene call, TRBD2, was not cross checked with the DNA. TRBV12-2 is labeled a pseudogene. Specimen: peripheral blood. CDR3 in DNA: TGTGCAAGTCGCTTAAAGTGGGGCGGGGCGGGAAAGGAAGAGACCCAGTACTTC. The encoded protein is CASRLKWGGAGKEETQYF.